These 5 T cell receptor beta chains were sequenced from one sample in a study of cytomegalovirus exposure and HLA in healthy donors. The PCR ran on 60 Vbeta and 13 Jbeta primers. Generated by immunoSEQ multiplex PCR, the TCRdb table keeps only in-frame clones and is missing some. The profile shows some 180,000 clones, around four fifths of them singletons. Sequenced input: PBMCs. The origin of the receptors is a man younger than 30 in good health and CMV-seronegative.

The chain combines TRBV9 with TRBJ1-5, with D hard to call. This CDR3 is 15 amino acids long. Trimming shortened V by 0 bases and J by 2 bases, and 9 bases separated the two germline ends. Germline V gives CDR1 SGDLS, CDR2 YYNGEE. CDR3 nucleotides: TGTGCCAGCAGCGTAGGAGGGTTAGGCAATCAGCCCCAGCATTTT. Amino acid sequence: CASSVGGLGNQPQHF.

With regard to this clone: At the DNA level, this CDR3 is encoded by other sequences in the same sample as well. This sequence joins TRBV18 and TRBJ1-1; D not certain. This CDR3 is 13 amino acids long. Trimming cost V 3 bases and J 1 base, with 6 bases left between them. CDR1 and CDR2 from the germline V gene are KGHSH and LQKENI. The CDR3 DNA reads TGTGCCAGCTCACCCTCAGGGAACACTGAAGCTTTCTTT. Protein: CASSPSGNTEAFF.

In this sample, this clone turned up a few times. The chain recombines TRBV5-6 with TRBJ2-7; 8 bases line up with TRBD1. V shed 3 bases, J shed 3 bases, and the junction held 11 bases outside the gene matches. The germline CDR1 and CDR2 sequences are SGHDT and YYEEEE. This CDR3 contains 16 residues. The CDR3 loop is CASSWRADREGYEQYF. The CDR3 bases are TGTGCCAGCAGCTGGAGAGCGGACAGGGAAGGCTACGAGCAGTACTTC.

This clone turned up a few times. V is TRBV10-3 and J is TRBJ2-7; 8 nucleotides align to TRBD1. The germline CDR1 and CDR2 sequences are ENHRY and SYGVKD. CDR3 length: 13 residues. V gave up 1 base and J gave up 12 bases; unmatched junction bases: 8. The CDR3 nucleotides read TGTGCCATCAGTGAGTTACAGGGGGATGAGGTGTACTTC. Encoded protein: CAISELQGDEVYF.

The chain couples TRBV27 to TRBJ1-2; 7 bases line up with TRBD1. V gave up 2 bases and J gave up 2 bases; unmatched junction bases: 2. The CDR3 runs 14 residues. Germline V lookup: CDR1 MNHEY, CDR2 SMNVEV (reference sequence). The CDR3 nucleotides are TGTGCCAGCAGTTTACTGGGACAGAACTATGGCTACACCTTC. Protein product: CASSLLGQNYGYTF.